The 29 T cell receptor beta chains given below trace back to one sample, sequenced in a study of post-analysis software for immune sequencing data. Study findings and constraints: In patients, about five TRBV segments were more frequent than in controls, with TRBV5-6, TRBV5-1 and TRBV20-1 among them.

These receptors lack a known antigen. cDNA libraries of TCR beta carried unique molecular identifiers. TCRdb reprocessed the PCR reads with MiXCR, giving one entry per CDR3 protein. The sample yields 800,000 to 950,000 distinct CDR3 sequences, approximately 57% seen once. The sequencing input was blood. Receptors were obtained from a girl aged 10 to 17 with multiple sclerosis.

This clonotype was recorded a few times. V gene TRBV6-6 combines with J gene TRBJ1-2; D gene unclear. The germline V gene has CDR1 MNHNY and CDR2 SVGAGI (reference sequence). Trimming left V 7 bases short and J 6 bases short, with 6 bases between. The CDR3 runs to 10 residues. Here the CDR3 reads CASKGDGYTF. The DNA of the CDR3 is TGTGCCAGCAAGGGTGATGGCTACACCTTC.

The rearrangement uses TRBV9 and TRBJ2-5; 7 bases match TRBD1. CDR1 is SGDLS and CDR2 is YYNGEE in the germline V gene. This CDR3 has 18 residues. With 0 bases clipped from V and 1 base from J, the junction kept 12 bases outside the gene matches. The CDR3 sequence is CASSVGTGKGQSQETQYF. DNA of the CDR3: TGTGCCAGCAGCGTAGGAACGGGAAAGGGACAGTCCCAAGAGACCCAGTACTTC.

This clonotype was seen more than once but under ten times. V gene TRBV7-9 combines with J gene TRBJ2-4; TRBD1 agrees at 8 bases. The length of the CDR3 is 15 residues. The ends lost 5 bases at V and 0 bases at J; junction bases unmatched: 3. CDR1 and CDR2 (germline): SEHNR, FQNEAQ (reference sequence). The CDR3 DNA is TGTGCCAGCAGCCTACAGGGGGAAGCCAAAAACATTCAGTACTTC. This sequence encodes CASSLQGEAKNIQYF.

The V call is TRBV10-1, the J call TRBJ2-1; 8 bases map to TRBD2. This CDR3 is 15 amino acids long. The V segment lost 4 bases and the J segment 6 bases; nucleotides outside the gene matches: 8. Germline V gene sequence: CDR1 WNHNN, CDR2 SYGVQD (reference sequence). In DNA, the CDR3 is TGCGCCAGCAGTGGCTCGGGAGGGCCTTTCAATGAGCAGTTCTTC. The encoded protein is CASSGSGGPFNEQFF.

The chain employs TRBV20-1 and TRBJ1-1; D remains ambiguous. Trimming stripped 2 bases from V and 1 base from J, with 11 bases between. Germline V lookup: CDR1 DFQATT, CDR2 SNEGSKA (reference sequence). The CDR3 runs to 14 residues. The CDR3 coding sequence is TGCAGTGCTAGATCTCTGGCAGCGAACACTGAAGCTTTCTTT. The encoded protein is CSARSLAANTEAFF.

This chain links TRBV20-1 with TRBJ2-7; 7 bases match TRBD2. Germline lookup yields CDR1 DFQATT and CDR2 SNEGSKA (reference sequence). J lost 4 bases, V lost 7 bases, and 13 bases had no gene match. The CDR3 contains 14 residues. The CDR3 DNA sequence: TGCAGTGTTACCACCAGCGGGAAGGGGTACGAGCAGTACTTC. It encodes CSVTTSGKGYEQYF.

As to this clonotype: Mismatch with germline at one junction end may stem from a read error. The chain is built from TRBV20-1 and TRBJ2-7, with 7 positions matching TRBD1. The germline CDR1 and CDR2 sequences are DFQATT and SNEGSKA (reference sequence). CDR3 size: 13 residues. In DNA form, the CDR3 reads TGCAGTGCGAGAGGGGGCGCAGGGGAGACCCCGTACTTC. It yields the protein CSARGGAGETPYF.

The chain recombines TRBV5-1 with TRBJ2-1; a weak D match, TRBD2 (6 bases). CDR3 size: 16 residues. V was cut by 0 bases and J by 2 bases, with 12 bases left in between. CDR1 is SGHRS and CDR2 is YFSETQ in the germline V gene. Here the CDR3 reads CASSLDGGFTYNEQFF. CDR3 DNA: TGCGCCAGCAGCTTGGATGGGGGGTTCACCTACAATGAGCAGTTCTTC.

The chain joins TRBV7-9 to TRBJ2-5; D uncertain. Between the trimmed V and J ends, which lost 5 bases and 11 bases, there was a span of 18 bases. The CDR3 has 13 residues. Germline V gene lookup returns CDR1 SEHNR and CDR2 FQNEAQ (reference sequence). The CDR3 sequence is CASSPNMIYGQYF. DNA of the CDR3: TGTGCCAGCAGCCCCAACATGATATACGGGCAGTACTTC.

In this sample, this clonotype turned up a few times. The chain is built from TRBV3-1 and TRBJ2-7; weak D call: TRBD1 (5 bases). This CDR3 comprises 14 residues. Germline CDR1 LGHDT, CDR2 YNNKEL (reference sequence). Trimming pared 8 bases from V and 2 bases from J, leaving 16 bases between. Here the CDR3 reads CASCDSRGTYEQYF. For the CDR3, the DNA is TGTGCCAGCTGTGACTCAAGGGGAACCTACGAGCAGTACTTC.

CDR3 in DNA: TGCAGTGCTATTGCCGCTCCGTGGGGAGATACGCAGTATTTT. It translates to CSAIAAPWGDTQYF. The chain combines TRBV20-1 with TRBJ2-3; D remains ambiguous. The CDR3 sequence is 14 residues long. CDR1 and CDR2 (germline): DFQATT, SNEGSKA (reference sequence). The V end lost 4 bases, the J end lost 5 bases, and 16 bases lay between the germline ends.

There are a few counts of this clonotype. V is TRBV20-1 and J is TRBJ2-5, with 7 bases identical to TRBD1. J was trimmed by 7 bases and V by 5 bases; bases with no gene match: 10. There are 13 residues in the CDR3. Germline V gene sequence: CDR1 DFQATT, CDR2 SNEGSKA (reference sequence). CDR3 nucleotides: TGCAGTGCTTCGGGACAGCAACTGGGGACCCAGTACTTC. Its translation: CSASGQQLGTQYF.

CDR3 protein: CASSFTQGGYTF. The CDR3 nucleotides read TGTGCCAGCAGTTTCACCCAGGGAGGCTACACCTTC. This chain joins TRBV28 and TRBJ1-2, with D possibly TRBD1 on 5 matching bases. Between the trimmed V and J ends, which lost 3 bases and 8 bases, there was a span of 10 bases. Germline V lookup: CDR1 MDHEN, CDR2 SYDVKM. CDR3 length equals 12 residues.

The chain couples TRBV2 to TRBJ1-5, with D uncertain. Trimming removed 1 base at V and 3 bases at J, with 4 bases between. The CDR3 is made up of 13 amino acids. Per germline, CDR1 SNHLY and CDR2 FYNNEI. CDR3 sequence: CASSEEVNQPQHF. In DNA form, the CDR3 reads TGTGCCAGCAGTGAAGAAGTCAATCAGCCCCAGCATTTT.

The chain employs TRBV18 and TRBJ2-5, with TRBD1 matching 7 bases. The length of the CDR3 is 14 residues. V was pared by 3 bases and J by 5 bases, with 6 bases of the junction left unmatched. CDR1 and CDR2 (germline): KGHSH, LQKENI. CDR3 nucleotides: TGTGCCAGCTCACCGACACAGGGGTCGGAGACCCAGTACTTC. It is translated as CASSPTQGSETQYF.

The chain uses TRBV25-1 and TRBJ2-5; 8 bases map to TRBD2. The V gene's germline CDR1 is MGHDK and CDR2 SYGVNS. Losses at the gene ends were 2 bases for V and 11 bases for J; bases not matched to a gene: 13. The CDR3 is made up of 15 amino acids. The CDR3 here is CASSEPAGATREQYF. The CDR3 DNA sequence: TGTGCCAGCAGTGAACCAGCGGGAGCGACGAGGGAGCAGTACTTC.

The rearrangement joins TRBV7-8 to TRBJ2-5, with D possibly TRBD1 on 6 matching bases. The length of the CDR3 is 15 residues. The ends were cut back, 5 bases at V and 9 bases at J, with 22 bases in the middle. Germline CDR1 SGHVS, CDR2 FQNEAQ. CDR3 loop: CASSPVLGATGAQYF. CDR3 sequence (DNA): TGTGCCAGCAGCCCGGTGTTGGGGGCTACTGGGGCCCAGTACTTC.

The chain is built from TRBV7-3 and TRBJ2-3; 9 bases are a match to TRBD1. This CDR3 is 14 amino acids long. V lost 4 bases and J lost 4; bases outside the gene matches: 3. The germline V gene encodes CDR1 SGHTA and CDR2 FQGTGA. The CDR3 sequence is CASSSGQGSDTQYF. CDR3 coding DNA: TGTGCCAGCAGCTCGGGACAGGGTTCAGATACGCAGTATTTT. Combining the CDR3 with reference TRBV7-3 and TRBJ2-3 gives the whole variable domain GAGVSQTPSNKVTEKGKYVELRCDPISGHTALYWYRQSLGQGPEFLIYFQGTGAADDSGLPNDRFFAVRPEGSVSTLKIQRTERGDSAVYLCASSSGQGSDTQYFGPGTRLTVL.

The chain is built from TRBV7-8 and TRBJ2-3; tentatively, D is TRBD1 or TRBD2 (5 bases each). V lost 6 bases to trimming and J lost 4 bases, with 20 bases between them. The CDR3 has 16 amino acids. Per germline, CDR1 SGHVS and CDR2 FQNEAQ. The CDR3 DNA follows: TGTGCCAGCAGGGAAAAACGGGGTTGGGGCCCAGATACGCAGTATTTT. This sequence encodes CASREKRGWGPDTQYF.

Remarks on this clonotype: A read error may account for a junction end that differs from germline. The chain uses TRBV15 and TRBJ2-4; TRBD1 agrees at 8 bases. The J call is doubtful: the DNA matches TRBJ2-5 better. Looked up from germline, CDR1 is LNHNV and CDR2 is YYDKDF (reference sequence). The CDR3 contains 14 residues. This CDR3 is CATSRGQGRETQYF. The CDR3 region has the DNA TGCGCCACCAGCAGAGGACAGGGTAGGGAGACCCAGTACTTC.

CDR3 amino acids: CASATSGKNIQYF. In nucleotides, the CDR3 is TGTGCCAGCGCCACTAGCGGCAAAAACATTCAGTACTTC. The V and J genes are TRBV12-3 or TRBV12-4 and TRBJ2-4; 8 bases agree with TRBD2. This CDR3 has 13 amino acids. The V segment lost 8 bases and the J segment 3 bases; nucleotides outside the gene matches: 3.

The CDR3 region is CASTLIANNEQFF. Here the CDR3 DNA reads TGTGCCAGCACGTTAATAGCAAACAATGAGCAGTTCTTC. The rearrangement links TRBV12-3 or TRBV12-4 to TRBJ2-1; D gene uncertain. V was trimmed by 7 bases and J by 5 bases, leaving 12 bases between them. This CDR3 region has 13 residues.

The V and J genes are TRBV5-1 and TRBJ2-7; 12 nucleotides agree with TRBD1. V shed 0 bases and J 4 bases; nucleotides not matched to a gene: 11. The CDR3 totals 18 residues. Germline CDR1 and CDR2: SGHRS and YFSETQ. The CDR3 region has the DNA TGCGCCAGCAGCTTGGTGGGTTCGGGACAGGGGGCGCAATACGAGCAGTACTTC. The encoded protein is CASSLVGSGQGAQYEQYF.

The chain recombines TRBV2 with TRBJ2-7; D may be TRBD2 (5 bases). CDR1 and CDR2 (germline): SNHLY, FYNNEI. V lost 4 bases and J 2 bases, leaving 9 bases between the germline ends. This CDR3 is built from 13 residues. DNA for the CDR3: TGTGCCAGCAGTGTACGGAGGACCTACGAGCAGTACTTC. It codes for CASSVRRTYEQYF.

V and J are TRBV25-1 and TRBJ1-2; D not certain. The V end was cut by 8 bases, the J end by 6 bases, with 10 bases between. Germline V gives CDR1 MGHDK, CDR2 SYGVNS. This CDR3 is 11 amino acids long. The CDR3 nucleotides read TGTGCCAGCGGAGAAGGACATGGCTACACCTTC. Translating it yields CASGEGHGYTF.

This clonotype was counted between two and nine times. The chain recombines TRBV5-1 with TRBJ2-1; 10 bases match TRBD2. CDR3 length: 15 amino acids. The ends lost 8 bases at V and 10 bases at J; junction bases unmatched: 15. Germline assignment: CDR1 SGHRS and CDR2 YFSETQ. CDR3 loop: CASSSSSGGAREQFF. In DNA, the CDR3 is TGCGCCAGTTCCTCATCTAGCGGGGGAGCTCGGGAGCAGTTCTTC.

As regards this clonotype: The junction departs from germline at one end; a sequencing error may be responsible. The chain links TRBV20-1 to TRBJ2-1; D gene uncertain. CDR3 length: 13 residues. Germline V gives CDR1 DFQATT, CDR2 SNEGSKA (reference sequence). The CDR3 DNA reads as TGCAGTGCTGGAGAACCCCTGAACAATGAGCAGTTCTTC. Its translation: CSAGEPLNNEQFF.

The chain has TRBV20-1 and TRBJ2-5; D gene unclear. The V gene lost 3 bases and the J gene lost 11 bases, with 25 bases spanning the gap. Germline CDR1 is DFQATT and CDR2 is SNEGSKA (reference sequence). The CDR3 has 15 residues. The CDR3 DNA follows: TGCAGTGCTAGCGTGCCTTTGCGGAGCTACAATGAGCAGTACTTC. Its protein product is CSASVPLRSYNEQYF.

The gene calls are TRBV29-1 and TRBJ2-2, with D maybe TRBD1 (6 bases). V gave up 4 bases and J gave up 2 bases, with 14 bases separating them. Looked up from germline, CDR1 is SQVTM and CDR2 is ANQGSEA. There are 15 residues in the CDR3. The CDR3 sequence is CSVAGELANTGELFF. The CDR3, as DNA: TGCAGCGTTGCAGGGGAGTTAGCCAACACCGGGGAGCTGTTTTTT.